These 26 T cell receptor beta chains share one sample of origin, sequenced in a study of blood T cell repertoires in COVID-19. TCRdb's table, derived via immunoSEQ multiplex PCR, lists solely in-frame clones and lacks some. The top ten clones hold 19% of a sample with roughly 38,000 clones, approximately 86% of them seen once. Sequenced sample: peripheral blood. These receptors all stem from a man between 45 and 60 years old in a cohort sampled during active COVID-19.

The chain combines TRBV29-1 with TRBJ2-1, with 7 bases that match TRBD2. CDR1 is SQVTM and CDR2 is ANQGSEA in the germline V gene. With V trimmed by 6 bases and J by 5 bases, 10 bases remained unmatched. The CDR3 consists of 14 residues. CDR3 DNA sequence: TGCAGCGTCCCGGCCCCGGGGGGACACAATGAGCAGTTCTTC. Its protein is CSVPAPGGHNEQFF.

The V call is TRBV9, the J call TRBJ1-6, with 8 bases lining up with TRBD1. The V gene end was trimmed by 0 bases and the J gene end by 11 bases; junction bases not matched to a gene: 4. The CDR3 sequence is 14 residues long. The germline V gene encodes CDR1 SGDLS and CDR2 YYNGEE. The CDR3 DNA follows: TGTGCCAGCAGCGTAGAATGGGACAGGACACCCCTCCACTTT. Translated, it gives CASSVEWDRTPLHF.

This rearrangement joins TRBV3-1 (or the pseudogene TRBV3-2) to TRBJ2-3, with 7 positions matching TRBD2. Germline lookup yields CDR1 LGHDT and CDR2 YNNKEL (reference sequence). Trimming cost V 3 bases and J 3 bases; bases outside gene matches: 3. The CDR3 consists of 14 residues. The CDR3 protein is CASSHPGGTDTQYF. CDR3 coding DNA: TGTGCCAGCAGCCACCCCGGGGGGACAGATACGCAGTATTTT.

V is TRBV9 and J is TRBJ2-1; 12 bases align to TRBD2. The germline V gene encodes CDR1 SGDLS and CDR2 YYNGEE. The CDR3 runs 20 residues. Trimming cost V 3 bases and J 9 bases; bases outside gene matches: 22. The CDR3 DNA reads as TGTGCCAGCAGCGGAGCCCACGCTAGCGGGAGGGCCGGGTCTTTTGGTGAGCAGTTCTTC. Translating gives CASSGAHASGRAGSFGEQFF.

This clone was seen just once. This chain uses TRBV5-1 with TRBJ1-4; 9 bases agree with TRBD1. V was pared by 4 bases and J by 7 bases, with 5 bases of the junction left unmatched. The CDR3 sequence is 14 residues long. CDR1 is SGHRS and CDR2 is YFSETQ in the germline V gene. This CDR3 is CASSRQGEGEKLFF. The CDR3 region has the DNA TGCGCCAGCAGCCGACAGGGGGAGGGTGAAAAACTGTTTTTT.

The chain carries TRBV10-3 and TRBJ2-7; 9 positions agree with TRBD2. V was clipped by 8 bases and J by 0 bases; unmatched bases: 5. The CDR3 sequence is 14 residues long. Germline V gene data show CDR1 as ENHRY and CDR2 as SYGVKD. The CDR3 DNA follows: TGTGCCATCGGGCAGCGGGGGGACTCCTACGAGCAGTACTTC. As protein: CAIGQRGDSYEQYF.

This clone was seen once. The V call is TRBV28, the J call TRBJ2-3; the match to TRBD2 covers 12 bases. V was pared by 2 bases and J by 0 bases, with 3 bases of the junction left unmatched. This CDR3 region has 17 residues. Germline V gene sequence: CDR1 MDHEN, CDR2 SYDVKM. In DNA form, the CDR3 reads TGTGCCAGCAGTTTACTAGCGGGAGGGGAAAGCACAGATACGCAGTATTTT. It yields the protein CASSLLAGGESTDTQYF.

The chain has TRBV11-3 and TRBJ2-5; a weak D match, TRBD1 (5 bases). Trimming took off 4 bases at V and 5 bases at J, with 20 bases between the two ends. There are 16 residues in the CDR3. CDR1 is SGHNT, CDR2 YENEEA, per germline. CDR3 protein: CASSSVEHRWQETQYF. CDR3 DNA sequence: TGTGCCAGCAGCTCGGTAGAGCACAGGTGGCAGGAGACCCAGTACTTC.

J is TRBJ2-7 and V is TRBV5-4, with 8 nucleotides matching TRBD2. The CDR3 spans 15 residues. Germline values: CDR1 SGHNT, CDR2 YYREEE (reference sequence). Trimming at V came to 0 bases and at J to 5 bases, leaving 7 bases not matched to a gene. CDR3 sequence: CASSLAGGSLHEQYV. CDR3 DNA: TGTGCCAGCAGCTTGGCGGGGGGGAGCCTCCACGAGCAGTACGTC.

The genes are TRBV5-6 and TRBJ2-2; TRBD1 agrees at 7 bases. This CDR3 region has 14 residues. J gave up 13 bases and V 4 bases, and 13 bases lay outside the gene matches. Germline CDR1 SGHDT, CDR2 YYEEEE. CDR3 in amino acids: CASSPGQNPIWLFF. The CDR3 DNA reads as TGTGCCAGCAGCCCGGGACAGAACCCCATTTGGCTGTTTTTT.

This chain uses TRBV7-9 with TRBJ2-2; TRBD2 might be the D (5 bases). V gave up 4 bases and J gave up 2 bases, with 17 bases separating them. The CDR3 consists of 17 residues. CDR1 is SEHNR, CDR2 FQNEAQ, per germline (reference sequence). CDR3: CASSSISGGYNTGELFF. The CDR3 nucleotides read TGTGCCAGCAGCTCCATTAGTGGCGGGTATAACACCGGGGAGCTGTTTTTT.

This chain links TRBV30 with TRBJ2-1, with D perhaps matching TRBD2 (6 bases). Germline-derived CDR1 and CDR2 are GTSNPN and SVGIG (reference sequence). The ends were cut back, 0 bases at V and 9 bases at J, with 21 bases in the middle. The CDR3 runs 16 residues. CDR3 amino acids: CAWSVRWTKSTSEQFF. In DNA, the CDR3 is TGTGCCTGGAGTGTGCGGTGGACTAAGTCAACCAGTGAGCAGTTCTTC.

V usage is TRBV6-2 or TRBV6-3 and J usage is TRBJ2-2, with no clear D. Germline CDR1 is MNHEY and CDR2 is SVGEGT. V was trimmed by 4 bases and J by 8 bases, leaving 14 bases between them. This CDR3 spans 14 amino acids. The CDR3: CASSSGRQMGELFF. The CDR3 DNA follows: TGTGCCAGCAGTTCGGGTCGCCAGATGGGGGAGCTGTTTTTT.

The V gene is TRBV6-2 or TRBV6-3, the J gene TRBJ1-4, with D possibly matching TRBD1 (6 bases). Germline CDR1 is MNHEY and CDR2 is SVGEGT. Trimming stripped 5 bases from V and 8 bases from J, with 18 bases between. This CDR3 is 15 amino acids long. The CDR3 spells CASSTSGTQLEKLFF. CDR3 DNA sequence: TGTGCCAGCAGTACTTCCGGGACACAGCTCGAAAAACTGTTTTTT.

V gene TRBV7-2 combines with J gene TRBJ2-7; TRBD1 matches 9 bases. V was clipped by 5 bases and J by 0 bases; unmatched bases: 5. The CDR3 contains 15 residues. Per germline, CDR1 SGHTA and CDR2 FQGNSA. The CDR3 bases are TGTGCCAGCAGCAAATCGGACAGGGGCTCCTACGAGCAGTACTTC. It encodes CASSKSDRGSYEQYF.

V is TRBV2 and J is TRBJ2-7; possibly TRBD2 for D (6 bases). Germline lookup yields CDR1 SNHLY and CDR2 FYNNEI. The V gene lost 1 base and the J gene lost 0 bases, with 10 bases spanning the gap. CDR3 size: 15 residues. The CDR3 loop reads CASSEDGGNSYEQYF. DNA of the CDR3: TGTGCCAGCAGTGAAGATGGGGGGAACTCCTACGAGCAGTACTTC. Variable domain in full (rest from reference TRBV2 and TRBJ2-7): EPEVTQTPSHQVTQMGQEVILRCVPISNHLYFYWYRQILGQKVEFLVSFYNNEISEKSEIFDDQFSVERPDGSNFTLKIRSTKLEDSAMYFCASSEDGGNSYEQYFGPGTRLTVT.

This rearrangement joins TRBV15 to TRBJ1-6; 8 nucleotides line up with TRBD1. In germline, CDR1 is LNHNV, CDR2 YYDKDF (reference sequence). The V segment lost 3 bases and the J segment 8 bases; nucleotides outside the gene matches: 6. The CDR3 is 15 residues long. CDR3 region: CATSRALQGDSPLHF. In nucleotides, the CDR3 is TGTGCCACCAGCAGGGCTTTACAGGGGGATTCACCCCTCCACTTT. Full variable domain (remainder filled in from reference TRBV15 and TRBJ1-6): DAMVIQNPRYQVTQFGKPVTLSCSQTLNHNVMYWYQQKSSQAPKLLFHYYDKDFNNEADTPDNFQSRRPNTSFCFLDIRSPGLGDTAMYLCATSRALQGDSPLHFGNGTRLTVT.

The chain links TRBV7-3 to TRBJ1-2; no firm D call. This CDR3 is built from 13 residues. Germline V gene lookup returns CDR1 SGHTA and CDR2 FQGTGA. V was cut by 8 bases and J by 0 bases, with 10 bases left in between. In DNA, the CDR3 is TGTGCCAGCGCCTTAGATACTAACTATGGCTACACCTTC. Translated, it gives CASALDTNYGYTF.

The CDR3 reads CASSPRTAESSGNTIYF. The DNA for the CDR3 is TGTGCCAGCTCACCAAGGACAGCCGAATCCTCTGGAAACACCATATATTTT. V and J are TRBV18 and TRBJ1-3; D possibly corresponds to TRBD1 (6 bases). The CDR3 consists of 17 residues. Germline lookup yields CDR1 KGHSH and CDR2 LQKENI. Trimming removed 2 bases from V and 0 bases from J, with 14 bases in between. Based on the CDR3 plus reference TRBV18 and TRBJ1-3, the full variable domain is NAGVMQNPRHLVRRRGQEARLRCSPMKGHSHVYWYRQLPEEGLKFMVYLQKENIIDESGMPKERFSAEFPKEGPSILRIQQVVRGDSAAYFCASSPRTAESSGNTIYFGEGSWLTVV.

This chain links TRBV15 with TRBJ1-5; D gene uncertain. This CDR3 has 13 amino acids. The germline gives CDR1 LNHNV, CDR2 YYDKDF (reference sequence). V was cut by 3 bases and J by 5 bases, with 8 bases left in between. CDR3 sequence (DNA): TGTGCCACCAGCAGCAGAACCCATCAGCCCCAGCATTTT. It codes for CATSSRTHQPQHF.

A word on this clone: One junction end disagrees with the germline gene, perhaps due to a read error. This specimen includes other DNA sequences encoding the same CDR3. V and J are TRBV14 and TRBJ2-3, with D tentatively TRBD2 (6 bases). The CDR3 consists of 14 residues. Germline CDR1 SGHDN, CDR2 FVKESK. The CDR3 nucleotides are TGTGCCAGCAGCCACCGGGAGACTAAAGATACACAGTATTTT. Translated, it gives CASSHRETKDTQYF.

V usage is TRBV3-1 (or the pseudogene TRBV3-2) and J usage is TRBJ2-3; TRBD1 matches at 7 bases. Germline CDR1 reads LGHDT; CDR2 reads YNNKEL (reference sequence). V trimming: 1 base; J trimming: 2 bases; junction bases outside the gene matches: 3. CDR3 length: 15 amino acids. CDR3 region: CASSQAGQDTDTQYF. CDR3 bases: TGTGCCAGCAGCCAAGCTGGACAGGACACAGATACGCAGTATTTT.

This chain connects TRBV6-7 to TRBJ2-7; D is unresolved. TRBV6-7 is flagged as an ORF with uncertain function. CDR3 length: 12 amino acids. Trimming shortened V by 9 bases and J by 7 bases, and 16 bases separated the two germline ends. CDR3 amino acids: CASPRTLREQYF. As DNA, the CDR3 is TGTGCCAGTCCTAGAACCCTGAGGGAGCAGTACTTC.

V and J are TRBV7-9 and TRBJ1-5, with 10 bases aligning to TRBD1. The length of the CDR3 is 18 residues. Germline trimming cut 5 bases from V and 0 bases from J; bases unmatched to any gene: 10. Germline V lookup: CDR1 SEHNR, CDR2 FQNEAQ (reference sequence). CDR3 protein: CASSRTGQGYDSNQPQHF. The CDR3 DNA follows: TGTGCCAGCAGCCGTACGGGACAGGGGTACGATAGCAATCAGCCCCAGCATTTT.

The chain couples TRBV4-1 to TRBJ2-7; the match to TRBD1 covers 7 bases. The CDR3 spans 16 residues. Germline lookup yields CDR1 MGHRA and CDR2 YSYEKL. V dropped 5 bases and J dropped 0; count of bases not matched to a gene: 10. In nucleotides, the CDR3 is TGCGCCAGCAGCTCTGATGGGACAGCCTTCTCCTACGAGCAGTACTTC. It is translated as CASSSDGTAFSYEQYF.

This sequence joins TRBV19 and TRBJ1-4; 12 bases align to TRBD1. This CDR3 is 18 amino acids long. From germline, CDR1 is LNHDA and CDR2 SQIVND (reference sequence). The V segment lost 6 bases and the J segment 10 bases; nucleotides outside the gene matches: 18. The CDR3 spells CASSKGPGQGALYRKLFF. The CDR3 nucleotides are TGTGCCAGTAGCAAAGGGCCGGGACAGGGGGCCCTCTATAGAAAACTGTTTTTT.